This paragraph covers one T cell receptor beta chain sequence. The target antigen is unknown. One end of the junction fails to match germline, which may point to a read error. This record comes from a study of cytomegalovirus exposure and HLA in healthy donors. Study at large: Roughly 89 million unique TCR sequences came from HLA-typed donors in an early release.

The CDR3 has 15 amino acids. The V gene's germline CDR1 is SGHAT and CDR2 FQNNGV. Broader study findings: The authors later linked a missense DCLRE1C variant to TCR beta V- and J-gene trimming. It emerged from a later analysis that several of the most significant clusters appeared to be linked to common viral pathogens.

Primers: 60 Vbeta forward and 13 Jbeta reverse. Authors' methods: Unique TCR beta chains totaled 65 million to 95 million in a later count, with approximately 11 million of them shared. The method was immunoSEQ multiplex PCR; TCRdb's version includes in-frame clones alone and lacks a portion of them. The V and J calls and clone size come from that table; D and trimming were worked out from the DNA. The sample holds roughly 130,000 clones, approximately 85% seen once. The source is a woman between 40 and 55 years old in good health and CMV-seronegative. The chain is built from TRBV11-2 and TRBJ2-1; the D gene is possibly TRBD2 (5 bases). The sample taken for sequencing was PBMCs. The CDR3 nucleotides read TGTGCCAGCAGCCTAGAGCGGAACTCCTACAATGAGCAGTTCTTC. Translating gives CASSLERNSYNEQFF.